A selection of T cell receptor beta chains follows, all from one sample in a study of T cells in Graves' hyperthyroidism and ophthalmopathy. TCRdb passed the multiplex PCR reads through MiXCR, listing each CDR3 protein once. Of 200,000 to 250,000 distinct CDR3 sequences listed, over 20% were seen once; the top ten hold 30% to 40%. Sequencing was carried out using blood. All receptors come from a middle-aged woman with Graves' ophthalmopathy. The CDR3 runs from the conserved cysteine through the conserved F or W. A D gene is named only where the DNA matches it firmly. Where a row states a size, it is once, few, many or the class of an expanded clone; other rows omit it.

TRBD2	NA	TRBV15	TRBJ2-5	15	TGTGCCACCAGCAGAACTAGCGGGGCGCAGGAGACCCAGTACTTC	CATSRTSGAQETQYF
NA	many	TRBV6-5	TRBJ1-5	15	TGTGCCAGCAGTTACCGCACAGGGTCGGGTCAGCCCCAGCATTTT	CASSYRTGSGQPQHF
TRBD1	many	TRBV20-1	TRBJ1-1	16	TGCAGTGCTCAAAGTCAGGGGGAGCGGTCCGACACTGAAGCTTTCTTT	CSAQSQGERSDTEAFF
NA	many	TRBV11-3	TRBJ1-3	14	TGTGCCAGCAGCTCCGGGGACTCTGGAAACACCATATATTTT	CASSSGDSGNTIYF
NA	many	TRBV28	TRBJ1-1	15	TGTGCCAGCACCGCTTCGGGGTTCACGAACACTGAAGCTTTCTTT	CASTASGFTNTEAFF
NA	many	TRBV20-1	TRBJ2-7	14	TGCAGCTTCGCCGGAAAATGGCAATCCGACGAGCAGTACTTC	CSFAGKWQSDEQYF
TRBD1	many	TRBV15	TRBJ2-5	15	TGTGCCACCAGCAGAAGACAGGGAAGGCAAGAGACCCAGTACTTC	CATSRRQGRQETQYF
NA	many	TRBV12-3/TRBV12-4	TRBJ1-4	15	TGTGCCAGCAGTTTAACAGGGTCAGGGGATGAAAAACTGTTTTTT	CASSLTGSGDEKLFF
NA	many	TRBV18	TRBJ2-7	15	TGTGCCAGCTCACCAGCGAGGGGGGCGCGGAGCGAGCAGTACTTC	CASSPARGARSEQYF
TRBD1	NA	TRBV28	TRBJ1-2	15	TGTGCCAGCAGTGAGACAGGGGGCCGGAACTATGGCTACACCTTC	CASSETGGRNYGYTF
NA	many	TRBV11-2	TRBJ1-1	15	TGTGCCAGCAGCGCTCCGGGACCGAGAAATACTGAAGCTTTCTTT	CASSAPGPRNTEAFF
TRBD2	many	TRBV27	TRBJ2-5	14	TGTGCCAGCACCGTTAGCGGGTCCGGGGAGACCCAGTACTTC	CASTVSGSGETQYF
NA	many	TRBV27	TRBJ1-1	13	TGTGCCAGCAGTCTAAGCCCGAACACTGAAGCTTTCTTT	CASSLSPNTEAFF
NA	many	TRBV6-1	TRBJ2-5	14	TGTGCCAGCGGTGGTCATATAACACAAGAGACCCAGTACTTC	CASGGHITQETQYF
NA	many	TRBV6-5	TRBJ2-4	13	TGTGCCAGCAGTTACGGGCGGGACAACATTCAGTACTTC	CASSYGRDNIQYF
NA	many	TRBV3-1	TRBJ1-1	13	TGTGCCAGCAGCCAAGATCTGCGGGGTGAAGCTTTCTTT	CASSQDLRGEAFF
TRBD2	few	TRBV3-1	TRBJ2-7	16	TGTGCCAGCCAGGAGGGGAGACTAGCGGGAGTTGGAGAGCAGTACTTC	CASQEGRLAGVGEQYF